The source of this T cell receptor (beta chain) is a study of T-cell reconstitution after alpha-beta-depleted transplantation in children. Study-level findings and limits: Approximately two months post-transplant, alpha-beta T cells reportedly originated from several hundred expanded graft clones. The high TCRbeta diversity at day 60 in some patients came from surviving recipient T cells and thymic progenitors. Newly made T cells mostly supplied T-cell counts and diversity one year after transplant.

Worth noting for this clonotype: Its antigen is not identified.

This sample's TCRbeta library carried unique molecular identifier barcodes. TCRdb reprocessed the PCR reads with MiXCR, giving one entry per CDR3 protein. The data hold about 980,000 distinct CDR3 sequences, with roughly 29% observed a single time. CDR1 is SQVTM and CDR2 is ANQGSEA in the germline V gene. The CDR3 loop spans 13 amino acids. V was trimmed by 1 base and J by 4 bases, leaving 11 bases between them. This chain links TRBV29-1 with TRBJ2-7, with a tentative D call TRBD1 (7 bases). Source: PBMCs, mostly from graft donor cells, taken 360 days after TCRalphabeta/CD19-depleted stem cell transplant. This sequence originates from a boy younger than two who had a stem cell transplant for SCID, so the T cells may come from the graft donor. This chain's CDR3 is CSVEVQGGYEQYF. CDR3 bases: TGCAGCGTTGAAGTGCAGGGGGGTTACGAGCAGTACTTC.